This T cell receptor (beta chain) was recovered during a study of beta chain features in type 1 diabetes. Study observations and caveats: Patients with type 1 diabetes showed fewer VDJ junction insertions and more deletions. TCRB CDR3s from Type 1 diabetes patients were moderately but significantly shorter in all four CD4+ subsets. Among patients, naive, central memory and Treg TCRB repertoires appeared more similar than among healthy donors.

Germline V lookup: CDR1 KGHSH, CDR2 LQKENI. Trimming cost V 4 bases and J 5 bases, with 6 bases left between them. The CDR3 runs to 12 residues. As concerns this clone: Its target is unknown.

Sequencing targeted expressed TCRB transcripts, as all isolated RNA had been reverse transcribed. TCRdb's copy holds only in-frame clones and misses some; the assay was immunoSEQ multiplex PCR. The sample has under 400,000 clones; around 13% are singletons. This clonotype originated in a young woman with type 1 diabetes. The sequenced sample was naive CD4+ T cells from blood. The chain links TRBV18 to TRBJ1-5, with D hard to call. The CDR3 sequence: CASSRSDQPQHF. The CDR3 DNA reads TGTGCCAGCTCACGAAGCGATCAGCCCCAGCATTTT. The full variable domain, completed using reference TRBV18 and TRBJ1-5, is NAGVMQNPRHLVRRRGQEARLRCSPMKGHSHVYWYRQLPEEGLKFMVYLQKENIIDESGMPKERFSAEFPKEGPSILRIQQVVRGDSAAYFCASSRSDQPQHFGDGTRLSIL.